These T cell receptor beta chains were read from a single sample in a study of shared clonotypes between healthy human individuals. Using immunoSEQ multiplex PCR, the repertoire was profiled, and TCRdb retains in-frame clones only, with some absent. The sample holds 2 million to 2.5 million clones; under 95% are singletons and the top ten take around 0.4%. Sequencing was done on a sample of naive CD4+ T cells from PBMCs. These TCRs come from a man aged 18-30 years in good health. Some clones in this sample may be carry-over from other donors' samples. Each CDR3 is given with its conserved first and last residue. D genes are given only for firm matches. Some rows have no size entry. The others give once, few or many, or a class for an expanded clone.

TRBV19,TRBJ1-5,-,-,TGTGCCAGTAGTGATAAGCTGGCCGGCAACAATCAGCCCCAGCATTTT,CASSDKLAGNNQPQHF
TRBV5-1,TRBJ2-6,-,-,TGCGCCAGCAGACCGGGTTCTGGGGCCAACGTCCTGACTTTC,CASRPGSGANVLTF
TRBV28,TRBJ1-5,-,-,TGTGCCAGCAGTTTATTATCTGGGTATAATCAGCCCCAGCATTTT,CASSLLSGYNQPQHF
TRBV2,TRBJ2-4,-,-,TGTGCCAGCAGTGGACAGACGCTAGCCAAAAACATTCAGTACTTC,CASSGQTLAKNIQYF
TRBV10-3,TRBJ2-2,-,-,TGTGCCATCAGGAGGGACGGGAACACCGGGGAGCTGTTTTTT,CAIRRDGNTGELFF
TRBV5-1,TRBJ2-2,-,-,TGCGCCAGCAGCTTCGTCCCTGGGGTCCCCTACACCGGGGAGCTGTTTTTT,CASSFVPGVPYTGELFF
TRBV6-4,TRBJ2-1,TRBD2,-,TGTGCCAGCAGTGACTCGGGGACTAGCGGTTACAATGAGCAGTTCTTC,CASSDSGTSGYNEQFF
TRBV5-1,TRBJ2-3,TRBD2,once,TGCGCCAGCAGCCGGCAGCCTAGCGGTCGAAGCACAGATACGCAGTATTTT,CASSRQPSGRSTDTQYF
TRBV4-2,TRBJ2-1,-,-,TGTGCCAGCAGCCAGTCGGGACAAACAATGTACAATGAGCAGTTCTTC,CASSQSGQTMYNEQFF
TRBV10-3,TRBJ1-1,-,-,TGTGCCATCAGTGAGGGGTCCACTGAAGCTTTCTTT,CAISEGSTEAFF
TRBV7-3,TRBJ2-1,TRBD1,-,TGTGCCAGCAGCTACGACAGGGCCTCCTACAATGAGCAGTTCTTC,CASSYDRASYNEQFF
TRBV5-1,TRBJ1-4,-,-,TGCGCCAGCAGCTTGGATGGGCCCCGGGGGCTGTTTTTT,CASSLDGPRGLFF
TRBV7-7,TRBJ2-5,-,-,TGTGCCAGCAGCTTAGCGGGAGTGGGGGAGACCCAGTACTTC,CASSLAGVGETQYF
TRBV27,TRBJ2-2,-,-,TGTGCCAGCAGTTTAATCTTGGGGCACACCGGGGAGCTGTTTTTT,CASSLILGHTGELFF
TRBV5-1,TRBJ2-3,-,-,TGCGCCAGCAGCTTGGTTTCAGATACGCAGTATTTT,CASSLVSDTQYF
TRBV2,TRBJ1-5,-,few,TGTGCCAGCAGTGTTCATAGCAATCAGCCCCAGCATTTT,CASSVHSNQPQHF
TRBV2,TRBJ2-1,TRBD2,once,TGTGCCAGCAGTGAAGAGGCGGGGGGGAATGAGCAGTTCTTC,CASSEEAGGNEQFF
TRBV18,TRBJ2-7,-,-,TGTGCCAGCTCGCCAGTCTCAAAACCGGGAGACGAGCAGTACTTC,CASSPVSKPGDEQYF
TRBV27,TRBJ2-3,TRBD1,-,TGTGCCAGCAGTTCCAGGACAGGGGGGACAGATACGCAGTATTTT,CASSSRTGGTDTQYF
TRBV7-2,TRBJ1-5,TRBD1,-,TGTGCCAGCAGCTTAACCTCAGGGGGCCACGGTCAGCCCCAGCATTTT,CASSLTSGGHGQPQHF
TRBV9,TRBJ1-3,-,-,TGTGCCAGCAGCCTAAACCTCAGGGCGGACTCTGGAAACACCATATATTTT,CASSLNLRADSGNTIYF
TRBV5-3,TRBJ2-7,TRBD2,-,TGTGCCAGAAGCTTTCTACTAGCGGGAGTATGGTCCTACGAGCAGTACTTC,CARSFLLAGVWSYEQYF
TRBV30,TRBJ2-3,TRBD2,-,TGTGCCTGGAGTGTTTTACGCGGGAGGGCCACAGATACGCAGTATTTT,CAWSVLRGRATDTQYF
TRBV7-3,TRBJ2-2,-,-,TGTGCCAGCAGCTTTCGTACAGGGAGTGGACCCGGGGAGCTGTTTTTT,CASSFRTGSGPGELFF
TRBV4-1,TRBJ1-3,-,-,TGCGCCAGCAGCCAATTTGGAAACACCATATATTTT,CASSQFGNTIYF
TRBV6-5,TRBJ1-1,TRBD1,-,TGTGCCAGCTACAGGGGCACAAACACTGAAGCTTTCTTT,CASYRGTNTEAFF
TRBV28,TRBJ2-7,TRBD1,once,TGTGCCAGCAGTGCCCCGGGACAGGGGGCTTACGAGCAGTACTTC,CASSAPGQGAYEQYF
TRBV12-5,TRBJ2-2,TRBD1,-,TGTGCTAGTGGCACGGGACAGGGCACAGCCGGGGAGCTGTTTTTT,CASGTGQGTAGELFF
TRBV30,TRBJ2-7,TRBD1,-,TGTGCCTGGTCTACAGGGGGCGCAGTCGACGAGCAGTACTTC,CAWSTGGAVDEQYF
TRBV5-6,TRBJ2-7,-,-,TGTGCCAGCAGCCCGGCCGCGTTATCCTACGAGCAGTACTTC,CASSPAALSYEQYF
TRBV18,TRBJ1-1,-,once,TGTGCCAGCTCACAAGGACCGGGACCTAACACTGAAGCTTTCTTT,CASSQGPGPNTEAFF
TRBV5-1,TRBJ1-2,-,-,TGCGCCAGCAGCTTACTACAGAGCAGTGGTGGCTACACCTTC,CASSLLQSSGGYTF
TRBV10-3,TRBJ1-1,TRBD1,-,TGTGCCATCAAAGACAGGGGGCTTTCCCCCACTGAAGCTTTCTTT,CAIKDRGLSPTEAFF
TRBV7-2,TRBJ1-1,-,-,TGTGCCAGCAGCATAGGGGGACCGGGCACTGAAGCTTTCTTT,CASSIGGPGTEAFF
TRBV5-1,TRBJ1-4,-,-,TGCGCCAGTTCCCGAGGAGCCGTTGATGAAAAACTGTTTTTT,CASSRGAVDEKLFF
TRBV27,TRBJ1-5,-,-,TGTGCCAGCAGTTTATTAATGGGGGAAGATCAGCCCCAGCATTTT,CASSLLMGEDQPQHF
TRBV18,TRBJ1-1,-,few,TGTGCCAGCTCACGCACATTAGAGATGGGTCCGAACACTGAAGCTTTCTTT,CASSRTLEMGPNTEAFF
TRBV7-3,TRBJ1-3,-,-,TGTGCCAGCAGAACTTCCACTGGAAACACCATATATTTT,CASRTSTGNTIYF
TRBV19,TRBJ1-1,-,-,TGTGCCAGTAACAGTCCCCCAGGAGTTGGGAGCACTGAAGCTTTCTTT,CASNSPPGVGSTEAFF
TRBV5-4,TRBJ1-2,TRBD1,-,TGTGCCAGCAGCTTGCCCCTCAGGGGGGCTGGTGGCTACACCTTC,CASSLPLRGAGGYTF